The 22 T cell receptor beta chains in this list originate from one sample, sequenced in a study of blood T cell repertoires in COVID-19. The data were produced by immunoSEQ multiplex PCR, yet TCRdb's version contains in-frame clones alone and is incomplete. This table has approximately 25,000 clones, roughly 90% appearing once. Sequences were obtained from peripheral blood. These receptors came from a woman aged 60 to 75 with active COVID-19.

The chain links TRBV28 to TRBJ1-1, with a tentative D call TRBD1 (6 bases). The CDR3 is made up of 14 amino acids. Trimming took 4 bases from V and 5 from J, leaving 14 bases between them. Germline loops: CDR1 MDHEN, CDR2 SYDVKM. CDR3 residues: CASSWTEGRTEAFF. The CDR3 coding sequence is TGTGCCAGCAGTTGGACAGAAGGTCGGACTGAAGCTTTCTTT.

This chain connects TRBV23-1 to TRBJ1-5; 8 positions match TRBD1. TRBV23-1 is an open reading frame, and its role is uncertain. This CDR3 is built from 16 residues. Trimming cost V 0 bases and J 1 base; bases outside gene matches: 2. CDR3 coding DNA: TGCGCCAGCAGTCAATCGGACAGGGTAAGCAATCAGCCCCAGCATTTT. Encoded protein: CASSQSDRVSNQPQHF.

The chain carries TRBV28 and TRBJ2-3; the D gene is possibly TRBD2 (5 bases). With 3 bases removed from V and 2 bases from J, the gap between germline ends came to 9 bases. The germline CDR1 and CDR2 sequences are MDHEN and SYDVKM. The CDR3 consists of 14 residues. Here the CDR3 reads CASSFPRDTDTQYF. CDR3 DNA: TGTGCCAGCAGTTTTCCGAGGGACACAGATACGCAGTATTTT.

The V and J genes are TRBV11-2 and TRBJ2-1, with TRBD1 matching 8 bases. CDR3 length: 15 residues. The V gene end was trimmed by 1 base and the J gene end by 6 bases; junction bases not matched to a gene: 5. Germline values: CDR1 SGHAT, CDR2 FQNNGV. The CDR3 DNA is TGTGCCAGCAGCTTAGCGTCAGGGACAGGCAATGAGCAGTTCTTC. It codes for CASSLASGTGNEQFF.

CDR3 protein: CASSLYREETQYF. CDR3 DNA: TGTGCCAGCAGTTTATACAGGGAGGAGACCCAGTACTTC. This sequence joins TRBV27 and TRBJ2-5, with D perhaps TRBD1 (6 bases). V lost 1 base and J 5 bases, leaving 8 bases between the germline ends. Germline V gene lookup returns CDR1 MNHEY and CDR2 SMNVEV (reference sequence). CDR3 length: 13 amino acids.

This chain links TRBV27 with TRBJ1-6; D remains ambiguous. Germline V gives CDR1 MNHEY, CDR2 SMNVEV (reference sequence). V gave up 3 bases and J gave up 7 bases, with 10 bases separating them. This CDR3 is 14 amino acids long. CDR3 bases: TGTGCCAGCAGTTTCAGGTCAGCCAATTCACCCCTCCACTTT. This encodes CASSFRSANSPLHF.

This clone showed up just once. The CDR3 loop reads CATSREYRQGSAFF. The DNA for the CDR3 is TGTGCCACCAGCAGAGAATACCGACAGGGCTCGGCTTTCTTT. This sequence joins TRBV15 and TRBJ1-1, with 7 bases that match TRBD1. J was trimmed by 11 bases and V by 0 bases; bases with no gene match: 9. CDR1 and CDR2 (germline): LNHNV, YYDKDF (reference sequence). The CDR3 is 14 amino acids.

The count of this clone is one. Here the CDR3 DNA reads TGTGCCAGCAGTATCGGGACAGGGTTGGGCTACGAGCAGTACTTC. This sequence encodes CASSIGTGLGYEQYF. This rearrangement joins TRBV27 to TRBJ2-7, with 9 bases identical to TRBD1. Germline V gene sequence: CDR1 MNHEY, CDR2 SMNVEV (reference sequence). This CDR3 comprises 15 residues. V dropped 5 bases and J dropped 3; count of bases not matched to a gene: 8.

The chain combines TRBV27 with TRBJ2-7, with TRBD2 identical over 7 bases. Trimming took 6 bases from V and 5 from J; bases not matched to a gene: 13. The V gene's germline CDR1 is MNHEY and CDR2 SMNVEV (reference sequence). This CDR3 comprises 15 residues. The chain's CDR3 is CASRRSWEGRNEQYF. In DNA form, the CDR3 reads TGTGCCAGCAGACGTTCGTGGGAGGGGCGAAACGAGCAGTACTTC.

The chain couples TRBV7-2 to TRBJ2-7; TRBD2 matches at 11 bases. Trimming removed 6 bases from V and 3 bases from J; junction bases left unmatched: 4. This CDR3 spans 14 amino acids. The V gene's germline CDR1 is SGHTA and CDR2 FQGNSA. The CDR3 bases are TGTGCCAGCAGGGAACTAGCGGGAGTCTACGAGCAGTACTTC. Translating it yields CASRELAGVYEQYF. Variable domain in full (rest from reference TRBV7-2 and TRBJ2-7): GAGVSQSPSNKVTEKGKDVELRCDPISGHTALYWYRQSLGQGLEFLIYFQGNSAPDKSGLPSDRFSAERTGGSVSTLTIQRTQQEDSAVYLCASRELAGVYEQYFGPGTRLTVT.

V usage is TRBV19 and J usage is TRBJ2-7; 7 bases align to TRBD1. The J segment lost 5 bases and the V segment lost 5 bases, leaving 12 bases of the junction unmatched. CDR3 length: 15 residues. Germline values: CDR1 LNHDA, CDR2 SQIVND (reference sequence). In DNA form, the CDR3 reads TGTGCCAGTAGTCTAGGGAGCCGACAGGGTAACGAGCAGTACTTC. Protein: CASSLGSRQGNEQYF.

The chain recombines TRBV10-3 with TRBJ2-5; 7 nucleotides agree with TRBD2. From germline, CDR1 is ENHRY and CDR2 SYGVKD. The CDR3 has 12 residues. V was pared by 7 bases and J by 3 bases, with 2 bases of the junction left unmatched. The CDR3 nucleotides are TGTGCCATCAAGGCGGGAGAAGAGACCCAGTACTTC. Translated, it gives CAIKAGEETQYF.

The rearrangement links TRBV27 to TRBJ2-2; 14 bases match TRBD2. Germline V CDR1 and CDR2: MNHEY, SMNVEV (reference sequence). V lost 6 bases to trimming and J lost 7 bases; unmatched junction nucleotides: 13. This CDR3 spans 18 amino acids. The DNA of the CDR3 is TGTGCCAGCAGACCGGGACTAGCGGGAGTTATTGGTGGCGGGGAGCTGTTTTTT. As protein: CASRPGLAGVIGGGELFF.

The rearrangement uses TRBV27 and TRBJ2-1; TRBD2 aligns across 10 bases. The CDR3 length is 12 residues. J was trimmed by 15 bases and V by 5 bases; bases with no gene match: 7. Germline V gene lookup returns CDR1 MNHEY and CDR2 SMNVEV (reference sequence). CDR3 DNA sequence: TGTGCCAGCAGTAACGGACTAGCGGCCCCGTTCTTC. Protein sequence: CASSNGLAAPFF.

The gene calls are TRBV2 and TRBJ2-5; 10 bases align to TRBD2. The CDR3 sequence is 15 residues long. V was clipped by 8 bases and J by 4 bases; unmatched bases: 10. In germline, CDR1 is SNHLY, CDR2 FYNNEI. CDR3 nucleotides: TGTGCCAGCGACGAGCCTAGCGGGAGAGGAGAGACCCAGTACTTC. This gives the protein CASDEPSGRGETQYF.

As regards this clone: Because the CDR3's place on the DNA is in doubt, the DNA is left out and the CDR3 is given as listed by TCRdb. V and J are TRBV10-1 and TRBJ2-3; the listed D gene, TRBD2, was not tested against the DNA. CDR1 is WNHNN, CDR2 SYGVQD, per germline (reference sequence). The CDR3 length equals 17 residues, ends included. The CDR3 protein is CASSSSGLAGLGDTQYF.

V gene TRBV7-2 combines with J gene TRBJ2-1; D remains ambiguous. Germline lookup yields CDR1 SGHTA and CDR2 FQGNSA. This CDR3 has 13 residues. V lost 6 bases, J lost 7 bases, and 13 bases lay in between. DNA of the CDR3: TGTGCCAGCAGTAGACTCGTCGGGAATGAGCAGTTCTTC. It yields the protein CASSRLVGNEQFF.

This clone was seen once. The genes are TRBV13 and TRBJ2-3, with 8 bases lining up with TRBD2. CDR1 and CDR2 (germline): PRHDT, FYEKMQ (reference sequence). The junction had 1 base not matched to a gene; V was cut back by 7 bases and J by 1 base. The CDR3 has 13 amino acids. The CDR3 nucleotides read TGTGCCAGCATGACTAGCGGCACAGATACGCAGTATTTT. Protein product: CASMTSGTDTQYF.

The gene calls are TRBV6-6 and TRBJ2-7, with D maybe TRBD2 (6 bases). The CDR3 is 15 residues long. Trimming removed 2 bases at V and 2 bases at J, with 13 bases between. The germline V gene has CDR1 MNHNY and CDR2 SVGAGI (reference sequence). The CDR3 DNA follows: TGTGCCAGCAGTTACCTGGCGGGGAGAACCTACGAGCAGTACTTC. Translating it yields CASSYLAGRTYEQYF.

V is TRBV5-1 and J is TRBJ2-5; D is perhaps TRBD2 (6 bases). This CDR3 region has 17 residues. Trimming cost V 0 bases and J 1 base, with 16 bases left between them. The germline V gene has CDR1 SGHRS and CDR2 YFSETQ. CDR3 protein: CASSLVTGASAQETQYF. The CDR3 nucleotides are TGCGCCAGCAGCTTGGTAACCGGGGCTAGCGCCCAAGAGACCCAGTACTTC.

As concerns this clone: An end of the junction differs from the germline gene, which may be a read error. V gene TRBV6-2 or TRBV6-3 combines with J gene TRBJ2-3; 8 bases are a match to TRBD2. Germline loops: CDR1 MNHEY, CDR2 SVGEGT. The CDR3 consists of 11 residues. The CDR3, as DNA: TGTGCCAGCAGTTATTGGACTAGCCATCATTTT. Translation gives CASSYWTSHHF.

The table lists this clone with a count of one. This chain joins TRBV6-6 and TRBJ1-1; D gene uncertain. The CDR3 runs 15 residues. Germline values: CDR1 MNHNY, CDR2 SVGAGI (reference sequence). V was cut by 5 bases and J by 4 bases, with 17 bases left in between. The CDR3 coding sequence is TGTGCCAGCAGTCACGGGCGGGAGCGGGGCACTGAAGCTTTCTTT. This codes for CASSHGRERGTEAFF.